This record concerns one TCR beta chain sequence. Methods used by the authors: Counts of nucleated cells, estimated from reference gene primer amplification, were obtained. Profiling relied on immunoSEQ multiplex PCR, and the TCRdb table lists in-frame clones only, not all of them. V, J and clone size are taken as reported in that table, and D and trimming were inferred from the DNA itself. The sample has approximately 160,000 clones, about 86% seen once. The source of the sample is a study of blood T cell repertoires in COVID-19. Overall study: Sources were T cells, B-cell-depleted T cells, or PBMCs; the material itself was cDNA or gDNA.

Participants' reported clinical history set cohort assignment. V dropped 3 bases and J dropped 1; count of bases not matched to a gene: 5. The CDR3 length is 15 residues. CDR1 and CDR2 from the germline V gene are MGHDK and SYGVNS. Source material: PBMCs or T cells enriched from blood (not recorded which). The clonotype was recovered from a man in his forties or fifties who had recovered from COVID-19. The chain carries TRBV25-1 and TRBJ1-2, with 7 bases matching TRBD1. CDR3 DNA: TGTGCCAGCAGTGACAACAGGGGTAGTAACTATGGCTACACCTTC. This sequence encodes CASSDNRGSNYGYTF.